The 17 T cell receptor beta chains below all came from one sample that was sequenced in a study of cytomegalovirus exposure and HLA in healthy donors. In the PCR, 60 Vbeta and 13 Jbeta primers were used. Produced via immunoSEQ multiplex PCR; TCRdb's table is partial and in-frame only. The repertoire holds around 99,000 clones, over 75% seen once, with about 4.3% in the top ten. Sequenced sample: PBMCs. Every receptor here comes from a male donor in good health and CMV-seronegative.

The V and J genes are TRBV7-2 and TRBJ2-5; 12 positions match TRBD2. From germline, CDR1 is SGHTA and CDR2 FQGNSA. Losses at the gene ends were 5 bases for V and 5 bases for J; bases not matched to a gene: 9. The CDR3 spans 16 residues. For the CDR3, the DNA is TGTGCCAGCAGCGACCCCCTAGCGGGAGGGGCGGAGACCCAGTACTTC. Translated, it gives CASSDPLAGGAETQYF.

The chain joins TRBV19 to TRBJ1-2; 7 bases are shared with TRBD1. Germline CDR1 reads LNHDA; CDR2 reads SQIVND (reference sequence). This CDR3 contains 15 residues. V was clipped by 5 bases and J by 5 bases; unmatched bases: 11. Here the CDR3 DNA reads TGTGCCAGTAGTCGACCCGAACAGGGGAGGTATGGCTACACCTTC. This translates into CASSRPEQGRYGYTF.

V usage is TRBV28 and J usage is TRBJ1-1; D may be TRBD1 (5 bases). The germline V gene encodes CDR1 MDHEN and CDR2 SYDVKM. V lost 2 bases and J 5 bases, leaving 15 bases between the germline ends. This CDR3 has 15 amino acids. CDR3 region: CASSLMRGAGTEAFF. As DNA, the CDR3 is TGTGCCAGCAGTTTAATGCGGGGCGCGGGGACTGAAGCTTTCTTT.

The J gene is TRBJ2-1, the V gene TRBV7-3; D is possibly TRBD2 (7 bases). The length of the CDR3 is 14 residues. Germline V gene sequence: CDR1 SGHTA, CDR2 FQGTGA. Trimming cost V 0 bases and J 7 bases, with 10 bases left between them. The CDR3 DNA reads as TGTGCCAGCAGCTTAACGGGGGGGCAAAATGAGCAGTTCTTC. It yields the protein CASSLTGGQNEQFF.

The chain recombines TRBV9 with TRBJ2-3; TRBD2 agrees at 10 bases. Germline trimming cut 3 bases from V and 3 bases from J; bases unmatched to any gene: 4. This CDR3 is 15 amino acids long. Per germline, CDR1 SGDLS and CDR2 YYNGEE. The DNA of the CDR3 is TGTGCCAGCAGCGATAGCGGGGGGATGACAGATACGCAGTATTTT. Translated: CASSDSGGMTDTQYF.

The chain carries TRBV9 and TRBJ2-3; TRBD2 is a possible D gene (5 bases). The CDR3 contains 21 residues. The germline V gene encodes CDR1 SGDLS and CDR2 YYNGEE. The germline V and J ends were trimmed by 4 bases and 7 bases, with 37 bases remaining between them. The DNA of the CDR3 is TGTGCCAGCAGCCCTCGTATTCCGCCTGGACTGTTTTCTCCCCTCGCGTATACGCAGTATTTT. Its translation: CASSPRIPPGLFSPLAYTQYF.

This clone occurred once. The V gene is TRBV29-1, the J gene TRBJ1-5; D call uncertain. Germline V lookup: CDR1 SQVTM, CDR2 ANQGSEA. V was trimmed by 2 bases and J by 2 bases, leaving 7 bases between them. CDR3 length: 13 amino acids. CDR3 in amino acids: CSVEWGGNQPQHF. Written as DNA, the CDR3 is TGCAGCGTTGAATGGGGAGGCAATCAGCCCCAGCATTTT.

The chain is built from TRBV5-1 and TRBJ2-1, with 11 nucleotides matching TRBD2. The V segment lost 4 bases and the J segment 12 bases; nucleotides outside the gene matches: 9. There are 14 residues in the CDR3. The V gene's germline CDR1 is SGHRS and CDR2 YFSETQ. CDR3 nucleotides: TGCGCCAGCAGCATCGATCCAACTAGCGGGAGGCAGTTCTTC. Translated, it gives CASSIDPTSGRQFF.

This sequence joins TRBV5-4 and TRBJ2-1; D is possibly TRBD1 (6 bases). CDR1 SGHNT and CDR2 YYREEE come from the germline V gene (reference sequence). The CDR3 extends over 17 amino acids. V was trimmed by 4 bases and J by 7 bases, leaving 24 bases between them. CDR3 DNA: TGTGCCAGCAGCCCAGCTGAATCAGGACAGACCGTAAATGAGCAGTTCTTC. It specifies CASSPAESGQTVNEQFF.

In its sample, this clone was seen a few times. V and J are TRBV6-4 and TRBJ2-1; 7 positions agree with TRBD1. The CDR3 runs 14 residues. V gave up 3 bases and J gave up 7 bases; unmatched junction bases: 6. CDR1 is MRHNA, CDR2 SNTAGT, per germline. CDR3 bases: TGTGCCAGCAGTGAACCAGGGGGTAGGAATGAGCAGTTCTTC. Translation gives CASSEPGGRNEQFF.

The chain links TRBV5-1 to TRBJ2-4; 7 bases fit TRBD1. This CDR3 has 12 amino acids. With V trimmed by 4 bases and J by 11 bases, 6 bases remained unmatched. Germline CDR1 reads SGHRS; CDR2 reads YFSETQ. This CDR3 is CASSEDRSVQYF. Here the CDR3 DNA reads TGCGCCAGCAGCGAGGACAGGTCGGTTCAGTACTTC.

This clone has just a few counts. The rearrangement uses TRBV7-3 and TRBJ2-1; 13 nucleotides match TRBD2. V was pared by 5 bases and J by 5 bases, with 6 bases of the junction left unmatched. The CDR3 length is 16 residues. Germline V gives CDR1 SGHTA, CDR2 FQGTGA. The CDR3 DNA is TGTGCCAGCAGCCATGCCGGGACTAGCGGGAACAATGAGCAGTTCTTC. It yields the protein CASSHAGTSGNNEQFF. Complete variable domain (other parts from reference TRBV7-3 and TRBJ2-1): GAGVSQTPSNKVTEKGKYVELRCDPISGHTALYWYRQSLGQGPEFLIYFQGTGAADDSGLPNDRFFAVRPEGSVSTLKIQRTERGDSAVYLCASSHAGTSGNNEQFFGPGTRLTVL.

V and J are TRBV7-2 and TRBJ2-1, with a weak D call TRBD2 (6 bases). Between the trimmed V and J ends, which lost 4 bases and 2 bases, there was a span of 9 bases. The CDR3 is 14 residues long. CDR1 and CDR2 from the germline V gene are SGHTA and FQGNSA. The CDR3 spells CASSWEAPYNEQFF. The CDR3 nucleotides read TGTGCCAGCAGCTGGGAGGCTCCCTACAATGAGCAGTTCTTC.

As for this clone: At one end the junction does not follow the germline gene, possibly because of a read error. The rearrangement links TRBV19 to TRBJ2-1; 12 nucleotides agree with TRBD2. This CDR3 comprises 14 residues. The germline V gene encodes CDR1 LNHDA and CDR2 SQIVND (reference sequence). The CDR3 region has the DNA TGTGCCAGCAGTACTAGCGGGAGGAACAATGAGCAGTTCTTC. This sequence encodes CASSTSGRNNEQFF.

The chain is built from TRBV2 and TRBJ1-1; D is undetermined. V lost 3 bases and J 1 base, leaving 15 bases between the germline ends. The CDR3 covers 16 residues. Germline CDR1 is SNHLY and CDR2 is FYNNEI. DNA for the CDR3: TGTGCCAGCAGTGATACCTGGGAGGGAGGGAACACTGAAGCTTTCTTT. It codes for CASSDTWEGGNTEAFF.

The chain uses TRBV19 and TRBJ1-5, with D unclear. V lost 4 bases to trimming and J lost 4 bases, with 5 bases between them. The CDR3 has 12 residues. Germline values: CDR1 LNHDA, CDR2 SQIVND (reference sequence). CDR3 amino acids: CASSTVNQPQHF. As DNA, the CDR3 is TGTGCCAGTAGTACGGTAAATCAGCCCCAGCATTTT.

A few counts support this clone. V and J are TRBV7-9 and TRBJ1-5; 7 positions match TRBD1. The CDR3 spans 14 residues. With 4 bases clipped from V and 6 bases from J, the junction kept 6 bases outside the gene matches. CDR1 SEHNR and CDR2 FQNEAQ come from the germline V gene (reference sequence). CDR3 DNA sequence: TGTGCCAGCAGCTACGGGACAGCTGGTCAGCCCCAGCATTTT. Translated, it gives CASSYGTAGQPQHF.